This T cell receptor beta chain is drawn from a study of cytomegalovirus exposure and HLA in healthy donors. Background on the study: Drawn from HLA-typed donors, around 85 million unique TCRs were held in an early data release. Study-level findings and limits: In a later analysis, V- and J-gene trimming of beta chains associated with a DCLRE1C missense variant, replicated independently. Another analysis was done later, and it associated over 15,000 TCR beta sequences with HLA alleles at 0.05 false discovery rate.

Remarks on this clone: Its antigen is undetermined.

Amplification used 60 Vbeta primers and 13 Jbeta primers. How the authors handled the data: Approximately 11 million shared chains were among approximately 87 million unique TCR beta chains counted in a later analysis. The assay was immunoSEQ multiplex PCR, and TCRdb's table has in-frame clones only and misses some. V and J calls and clone size come straight from that table; D and trimming were deduced from the DNA. The data hold roughly 120,000 clones, with around three quarters observed a single time. From germline, CDR1 is SGDLS and CDR2 YYNGEE. Trimming cost V 0 bases and J 0 bases, with 5 bases left between them. The CDR3 extends over 14 amino acids.

This clonotype was sampled from a man younger than 45 in good health and CMV-seropositive. The chain uses TRBV9 and TRBJ2-3; D gene unclear. Sequencing was done on a sample of PBMCs. The CDR3 here is CASSVGSSTDTQYF. The DNA of the CDR3 is TGTGCCAGCAGCGTAGGTAGTAGCACAGATACGCAGTATTTT.